The 27 T cell receptor beta chains presented below share a single source sample, sequenced in a study of OX40 agonist ivuxolimab in advanced cancers. Generated by immunoSEQ multiplex PCR, the TCRdb table keeps only in-frame clones and is missing some. This table has about 70,000 clones, roughly 77% appearing once. The sequencing here drew on CD4+ or CD8+ T cells sorted from blood, taken in a trial of the OX40 agonist ivuxolimab. These receptor sequences come from an adult with an advanced solid tumor such as melanoma, head and neck, liver or kidney cancer.

Relative to its sample, this clone is medium-sized. The CDR3 protein is CAGAGGLGEQYF. The DNA of the CDR3 is TGTGCCGGAGCAGGGGGCTTGGGGGAGCAGTACTTC. The chain combines TRBV6-6 with TRBJ2-7; 8 bases are a match to TRBD1. Per germline, CDR1 MNHNY and CDR2 SVGAGI (reference sequence). CDR3 length equals 12 residues. V shed 11 bases, J shed 7 bases, and the junction held 10 bases outside the gene matches.

The count of this clone is one. This sequence joins TRBV11-1 and TRBJ2-1; TRBD1 agrees at 8 bases. CDR3 length: 14 residues. Germline V gene data show CDR1 as SGHAT and CDR2 as FQDESV (reference sequence). V dropped 5 bases and J dropped 6; count of bases not matched to a gene: 6. CDR3: CASSPGQGRNEQFF. CDR3 in DNA: TGTGCCAGCAGCCCAGGACAGGGCCGCAATGAGCAGTTCTTC.

The chain recombines TRBV18 with TRBJ2-5; 10 nucleotides line up with TRBD2. The CDR3 is 14 residues long. The V gene end was trimmed by 5 bases and the J gene end by 5 bases; junction bases not matched to a gene: 5. CDR1 and CDR2 from the germline V gene are KGHSH and LQKENI. CDR3: CASSTGLAMETQYF. The CDR3 region has the DNA TGTGCCAGCTCAACGGGACTAGCGATGGAGACCCAGTACTTC. Full variable domain (remainder filled in from reference TRBV18 and TRBJ2-5): NAGVMQNPRHLVRRRGQEARLRCSPMKGHSHVYWYRQLPEEGLKFMVYLQKENIIDESGMPKERFSAEFPKEGPSILRIQQVVRGDSAAYFCASSTGLAMETQYFGPGTRLLVL.

The J gene is TRBJ2-1, the V gene TRBV27, with 13 bases aligning to TRBD2. Germline lookup yields CDR1 MNHEY and CDR2 SMNVEV (reference sequence). This CDR3 contains 17 residues. V was pared by 5 bases and J by 8 bases, with 12 bases of the junction left unmatched. This CDR3 is CASSPYVPGLAGYEQFF. For the CDR3, the DNA is TGTGCCAGCAGTCCCTACGTCCCGGGACTAGCGGGGTATGAGCAGTTCTTC.

This clone occurred a few times. CDR3 residues: CASSSGRGYTF. DNA of the CDR3: TGTGCCAGCAGTTCTGGGCGGGGCTACACCTTC. V gene TRBV6-5 combines with J gene TRBJ1-2, with D hard to call. The CDR3 is 11 residues long. Germline V CDR1 and CDR2: MNHEY, SVGAGI. V was pared by 4 bases and J by 8 bases, with 8 bases between.

The chain carries TRBV30 and TRBJ1-4; TRBD1 matches 8 bases. The CDR3 consists of 11 residues. J gave up 13 bases and V 7 bases, and 8 bases lay outside the gene matches. The germline V gene encodes CDR1 GTSNPN and CDR2 SVGIG (reference sequence). The CDR3 DNA is TGTGCCTCGACGGACAGGGATACACTGTTTTTT. This sequence encodes CASTDRDTLFF.

The gene calls are TRBV7-9 and TRBJ1-3; D ambiguous. This CDR3 has 11 residues. CDR1 and CDR2 from the germline V gene are SEHNR and FQNEAQ (reference sequence). V lost 5 bases to trimming and J lost 4 bases, with 3 bases between them. CDR3 bases: TGTGCCAGCAGCCAGGGAAACACCATATATTTT. It specifies CASSQGNTIYF.

The chain combines TRBV6-1 with TRBJ1-4; D gene uncertain. Germline assignment: CDR1 MNHNS and CDR2 SASEGT. V was trimmed by 0 bases and J by 2 bases, leaving 4 bases between them. This CDR3 is built from 14 residues. The CDR3 reads CASSEAGTNEKLFF. In nucleotides, the CDR3 is TGTGCCAGCAGTGAAGCAGGCACTAATGAAAAACTGTTTTTT.

This clone has just a few counts. The chain recombines TRBV4-1 with TRBJ2-1, with D possibly being TRBD1 or TRBD2 (5 bases each). The CDR3 contains 17 residues. V was trimmed by 0 bases and J by 2 bases, leaving 14 bases between them. CDR1 and CDR2 (germline): MGHRA, YSYEKL. The CDR3 spells CASSQDVEGSAYNEQFF. The CDR3 bases are TGCGCCAGCAGCCAAGACGTTGAGGGGTCCGCCTACAATGAGCAGTTCTTC.

This clone was detected only a few times. This chain connects TRBV7-9 to TRBJ1-5, with D possibly matching TRBD1 (6 bases). Germline CDR1 SEHNR, CDR2 FQNEAQ (reference sequence). The CDR3 is 14 residues long. V was cut by 1 base and J by 6 bases, with 10 bases left in between. Here the CDR3 DNA reads TGTGCCAGCAGCTTAGGCGGGGGGCGTCAGCCCCAGCATTTT. Its protein is CASSLGGGRQPQHF.

The rearrangement uses TRBV5-1 and TRBJ1-4, with 8 bases fitting TRBD1. Per germline, CDR1 SGHRS and CDR2 YFSETQ. The J segment lost 10 bases and the V segment lost 2 bases, leaving 4 bases of the junction unmatched. CDR3 size: 13 residues. DNA for the CDR3: TGCGCCAGCAGCTTAGGACAGGGAGGAAAACTGTTTTTT. Amino acids: CASSLGQGGKLFF. The whole variable domain, filled in from reference TRBV5-1 and TRBJ1-4, reads KAGVTQTPRYLIKTRGQQVTLSCSPISGHRSVSWYQQTPGQGLQFLFEYFSETQRNKGNFPGRFSGRQFSNSRSEMNVSTLELGDSALYLCASSLGQGGKLFFGSGTQLSVL.

The chain couples TRBV27 to TRBJ1-5; D may be TRBD1 (6 bases). This CDR3 has 16 amino acids. Germline assignment: CDR1 MNHEY and CDR2 SMNVEV (reference sequence). V gave up 5 bases and J gave up 3 bases, with 17 bases separating them. The CDR3 bases are TGTGCCAGCAGTACCACACGGGGGGGGCCCAATCAGCCCCAGCATTTT. Its translation: CASSTTRGGPNQPQHF.

This clone was counted a few times. This chain links TRBV28 with TRBJ2-7, with a possible D match to TRBD1 (6 bases). CDR3 length: 14 residues. Per the germline V gene, CDR1 is MDHEN and CDR2 is SYDVKM. Trimming took off 7 bases at V and 4 bases at J, with 17 bases between the two ends. The CDR3 bases are TGTGCCAGCACCATACAGGGTGTAGAATACGAGCAGTACTTC. Its protein is CASTIQGVEYEQYF.

The chain combines TRBV7-9 with TRBJ1-3; TRBD1 matches 8 bases. Trimming removed 5 bases from V and 4 bases from J; junction bases left unmatched: 1. This CDR3 is built from 13 residues. Germline V gene data show CDR1 as SEHNR and CDR2 as FQNEAQ (reference sequence). CDR3 protein: CASSRDRGNTIYF. In DNA form, the CDR3 reads TGTGCCAGCAGCCGGGACAGGGGAAACACCATATATTTT.

This rearrangement joins TRBV6-5 to TRBJ2-1; 12 bases line up with TRBD2. Germline V gene sequence: CDR1 MNHEY, CDR2 SVGAGI. This CDR3 contains 16 residues. Losses at the gene ends were 4 bases for V and 4 bases for J; bases not matched to a gene: 5. In nucleotides, the CDR3 is TGTGCCAGCAGTTCCTCTAGCGGGGGGGCTTACAATGAGCAGTTCTTC. Translation: CASSSSSGGAYNEQFF.

The chain uses TRBV10-2 and TRBJ2-7; D is undetermined. The CDR3 contains 12 residues. Trimming left V 6 bases short and J 1 base short, with 7 bases between. Germline assignment: CDR1 WSHSY and CDR2 SAAADI. CDR3 nucleotides: TGCGCCAGCAGCCGGAATTCCTACGAGCAGTACTTC. This sequence encodes CASSRNSYEQYF.

This rearrangement joins TRBV2 to TRBJ2-3; possibly TRBD1 or TRBD2 for D (5 bases each). Trimming removed 8 bases from V and 3 bases from J, with 12 bases in between. The CDR3 extends over 13 amino acids. CDR1 is SNHLY, CDR2 FYNNEI, per germline. The CDR3 reads CASSWGITDTQYF. CDR3 nucleotide sequence: TGTGCCAGCTCGTGGGGGATTACAGATACGCAGTATTTT. The entire variable domain, with the rest obtained from reference TRBV2 and TRBJ2-3, is as follows: EPEVTQTPSHQVTQMGQEVILRCVPISNHLYFYWYRQILGQKVEFLVSFYNNEISEKSEIFDDQFSVERPDGSNFTLKIRSTKLEDSAMYFCASSWGITDTQYFGPGTRLTVL.

Comment on this clone: Other DNA sequences in this specimen translate into the identical CDR3. The chain carries TRBV7-3 and TRBJ1-1; no reliable D call. Looked up from germline, CDR1 is SGHTA and CDR2 is FQGTGA. The CDR3 sequence is 13 residues long. V lost 3 bases to trimming and J lost 0 bases, with 5 bases between them. In DNA, the CDR3 is TGTGCCAGCAGCTTGTCCGTGAACACTGAAGCTTTCTTT. Its protein is CASSLSVNTEAFF.

V is TRBV5-1 and J is TRBJ2-7, with 10 bases lining up with TRBD2. The CDR3 is made up of 14 amino acids. Germline V CDR1 and CDR2: SGHRS, YFSETQ. Trimming cost V 5 bases and J 1 base; bases outside gene matches: 3. DNA for the CDR3: TGCGCCAGCAGGCCGGGACTAGCGTCCTACGAGCAGTACTTC. Protein sequence: CASRPGLASYEQYF.

V usage is TRBV27 and J usage is TRBJ2-7; TRBD2 matches 11 bases. This CDR3 has 16 amino acids. CDR1 MNHEY and CDR2 SMNVEV come from the germline V gene (reference sequence). Losses at the gene ends were 2 bases for V and 6 bases for J; bases not matched to a gene: 9. CDR3 residues: CASSLRTSGFWSEQYF. The CDR3 DNA follows: TGTGCCAGCAGTTTAAGGACTAGCGGGTTTTGGAGCGAGCAGTACTTC.

J is TRBJ2-3 and V is TRBV10-2; no definite D call. Per the germline V gene, CDR1 is WSHSY and CDR2 is SAAADI. V was pared by 8 bases and J by 0 bases, with 6 bases between. This CDR3 spans 12 amino acids. CDR3 nucleotides: TGCGCCAGCCGACGGAGCACAGATACGCAGTATTTT. As protein: CASRRSTDTQYF.

The chain combines TRBV11-2 with TRBJ2-5, with D uncertain. Germline V CDR1 and CDR2: SGHAT, FQNNGV. The CDR3 has 13 residues. V gave up 5 bases and J gave up 1 base, with 8 bases separating them. Here the CDR3 reads CASSPGPQETQYF. CDR3 bases: TGTGCCAGCAGCCCCGGGCCCCAAGAGACCCAGTACTTC.

The chain has TRBV7-9 and TRBJ2-5, with D unresolved. The CDR3 totals 15 residues. V lost 0 bases and J lost 1, with 9 bases in between. CDR1 and CDR2 from the germline V gene are SEHNR and FQNEAQ (reference sequence). As DNA, the CDR3 is TGTGCCAGCAGCTTAGCACCCCTTACCCAAGAGACCCAGTACTTC. Protein: CASSLAPLTQETQYF.

The chain combines TRBV11-3 with TRBJ1-2, with D maybe TRBD1 (5 bases). V was pared by 5 bases and J by 3 bases, with 28 bases between. Germline V gene data show CDR1 as SGHNT and CDR2 as YENEEA. The CDR3 runs 19 residues. The CDR3 sequence: CASSTSVGGSQRSYYGYTF. The DNA of the CDR3 is TGTGCCAGCAGCACCTCCGTGGGGGGGTCGCAGCGTTCATACTATGGCTACACCTTC.

This chain connects TRBV7-9 to TRBJ1-1; D may be TRBD1 (5 bases). Germline-derived CDR1 and CDR2 are SEHNR and FQNEAQ (reference sequence). Trimming took off 1 base at V and 0 bases at J, with 9 bases between the two ends. The CDR3 is 15 residues long. The CDR3 DNA reads as TGTGCCAGCAGCTTAGGGGGACGGTTGAACACTGAAGCTTTCTTT. This sequence encodes CASSLGGRLNTEAFF.

The chain combines TRBV10-3 with TRBJ1-5, with 7 bases that match TRBD1. Germline CDR1 is ENHRY and CDR2 is SYGVKD. V dropped 10 bases and J dropped 3; count of bases not matched to a gene: 6. The CDR3 spans 13 residues. The CDR3 DNA reads as TGTGCCACCGGACAGGAGATCAATCAGCCCCAGCATTTT. It is translated as CATGQEINQPQHF.

This sequence joins TRBV7-9 and TRBJ1-2; no definite D call. The CDR3 runs 14 residues. V shed 5 bases and J shed 4 bases, with 14 bases lying between them. Looked up from germline, CDR1 is SEHNR and CDR2 is FQNEAQ (reference sequence). The CDR3 coding sequence is TGTGCCAGCAGCCCCGCAGGAGACCCCTATGGCTACACCTTC. It translates to CASSPAGDPYGYTF.